This T cell receptor (beta chain) was recorded in a study of cytomegalovirus exposure and HLA in healthy donors. The wider study: Membership in the Caucasian-associated ancestry cluster was found for about 80% of fewer than 450 genotyped donors. Study-wide findings and caveats: Later, an analysis found that common viral pathogens appeared to be linked with several of the most significant clusters.

PCR employed 60 Vbeta and 13 Jbeta primers. Some clones are missing from TCRdb's copy, which holds only in-frame ones; the method was immunoSEQ multiplex PCR. This table lists 150,000 to 200,000 clones. As for this clone: Its target is unknown.

This sequence originates from a woman aged 18-29 years in good health and CMV-seropositive. The source material was PBMCs.

Here the CDR3 DNA reads TGTGCCAGCAGCTTAGCCCGGGAGCAGTACTTC. Residues: CASSLAREQYF. This sequence joins TRBV7-9 and TRBJ2-7; D gene unclear. Trimming stripped 0 bases from V and 7 bases from J, with 4 bases between. CDR3 length: 11 amino acids. The V gene's germline CDR1 is SEHNR and CDR2 FQNEAQ (reference sequence).